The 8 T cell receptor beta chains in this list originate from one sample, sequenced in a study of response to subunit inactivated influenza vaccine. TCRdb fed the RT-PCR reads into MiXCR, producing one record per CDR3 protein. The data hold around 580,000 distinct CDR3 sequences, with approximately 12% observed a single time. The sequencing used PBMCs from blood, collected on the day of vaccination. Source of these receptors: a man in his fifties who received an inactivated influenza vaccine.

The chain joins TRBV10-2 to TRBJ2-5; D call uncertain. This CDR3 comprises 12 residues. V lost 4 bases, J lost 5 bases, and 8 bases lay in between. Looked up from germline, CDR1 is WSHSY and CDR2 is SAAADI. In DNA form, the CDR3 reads TGCGCCAGCAGTGTTCCATTTGAGACCCAGTACTTC. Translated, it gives CASSVPFETQYF.

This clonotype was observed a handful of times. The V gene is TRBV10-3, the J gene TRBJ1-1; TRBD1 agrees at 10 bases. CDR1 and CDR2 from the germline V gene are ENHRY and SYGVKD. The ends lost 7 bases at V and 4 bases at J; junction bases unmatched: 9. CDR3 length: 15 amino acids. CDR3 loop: CAITGGQGGSTEAFF. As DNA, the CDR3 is TGTGCCATCACCGGAGGACAGGGGGGAAGCACTGAAGCTTTCTTT.

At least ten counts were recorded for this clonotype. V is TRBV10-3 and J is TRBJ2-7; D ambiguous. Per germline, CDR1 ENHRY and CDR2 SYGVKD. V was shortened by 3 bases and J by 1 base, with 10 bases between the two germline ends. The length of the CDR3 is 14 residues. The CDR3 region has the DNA TGTGCCATCAGTGAATCGAGGATATCCTACGAGCAGTACTTC. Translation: CAISESRISYEQYF.

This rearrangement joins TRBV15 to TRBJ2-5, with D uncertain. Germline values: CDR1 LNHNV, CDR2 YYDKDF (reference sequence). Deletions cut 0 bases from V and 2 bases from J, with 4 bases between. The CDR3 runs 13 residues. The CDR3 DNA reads TGTGCCACCAGCAGAGATCCGCAAGAGACCCAGTACTTC. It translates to CATSRDPQETQYF.

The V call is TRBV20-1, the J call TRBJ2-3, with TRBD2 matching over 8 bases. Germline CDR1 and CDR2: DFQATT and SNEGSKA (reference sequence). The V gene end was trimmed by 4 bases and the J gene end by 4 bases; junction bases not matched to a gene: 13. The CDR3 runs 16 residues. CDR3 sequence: CSATVIAGRDPDTQYF. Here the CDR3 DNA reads TGCAGTGCTACCGTAATAGCGGGGCGAGACCCAGATACGCAGTATTTT.

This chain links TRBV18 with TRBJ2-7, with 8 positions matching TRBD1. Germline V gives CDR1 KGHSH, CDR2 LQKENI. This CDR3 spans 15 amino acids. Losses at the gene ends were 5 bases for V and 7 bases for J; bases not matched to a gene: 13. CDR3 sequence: CASSTLDRDLREQYF. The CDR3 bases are TGTGCCAGCTCAACCCTGGACAGGGACTTAAGGGAGCAGTACTTC.

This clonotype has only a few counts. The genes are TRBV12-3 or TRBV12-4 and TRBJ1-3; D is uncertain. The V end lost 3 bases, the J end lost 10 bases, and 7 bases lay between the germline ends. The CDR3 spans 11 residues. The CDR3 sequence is CASSFRSTIYF. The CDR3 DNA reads TGTGCCAGCAGTTTCAGAAGTACCATATATTTT.

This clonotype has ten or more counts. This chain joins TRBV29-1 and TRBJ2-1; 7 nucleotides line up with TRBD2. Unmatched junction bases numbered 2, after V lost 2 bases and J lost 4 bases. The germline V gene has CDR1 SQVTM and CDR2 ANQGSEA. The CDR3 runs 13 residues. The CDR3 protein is CSVETSVYNEQFF. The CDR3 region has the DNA TGCAGCGTTGAAACTAGCGTATACAATGAGCAGTTCTTC.